Shown below are 6 T cell receptor beta chains from a single sample sequenced in a study of CD8+CD57+ T cells in acquired aplastic anemia. The template used for profiling TCR beta VDJ and CDR3 was genomic DNA. In TCRdb, the reads were re-called with MiXCR into one record per CDR3 protein. The table shows roughly 250,000 distinct CDR3 sequences, with 82% occurring only once. Patients sequenced had flow cytometry evidence of CD8+CD57+ cell expansion. Sequenced material: sorted CD4+, CD8+, or CD8+CD57+ T cells (not recorded which) from PBMCs. Receptors were obtained from a human donor with aplastic anemia.

The table lists this clonotype with a count of one. The J gene is TRBJ2-3, the V gene TRBV11-3; D possibly corresponds to TRBD1 (6 bases). Between the trimmed V and J ends, which lost 2 bases and 6 bases, there was a span of 15 bases. This CDR3 region has 15 residues. In germline, CDR1 is SGHNT, CDR2 YENEEA. CDR3 DNA sequence: TGTGCCAGCAGCTTACAACCGACAGGTTCGGATACGCAGTATTTT. Protein: CASSLQPTGSDTQYF.

This clonotype was recorded only once. The rearrangement joins TRBV7-8 to TRBJ1-1; D gene uncertain. Germline V lookup: CDR1 SGHVS, CDR2 FQNEAQ. The CDR3 totals 14 residues. Trimming shortened V by 6 bases and J by 6 bases, and 17 bases separated the two germline ends. The CDR3 loop is CASSERRGYAEAFF. In nucleotides, the CDR3 is TGTGCCAGCAGTGAACGGAGAGGGTACGCTGAAGCTTTCTTT.

This clonotype was counted a few times. The CDR3 spells CASSQESRSSYEQYF. Written as DNA, the CDR3 is TGCGCCAGCAGCCAAGAATCGCGCAGTTCCTACGAGCAGTACTTC. The gene calls are TRBV4-1 and TRBJ2-7; D uncertain. The germline V gene has CDR1 MGHRA and CDR2 YSYEKL. Between the trimmed V and J ends, which lost 0 bases and 1 base, there was a span of 10 bases. The CDR3 is 15 residues long.

This clonotype was counted a few times. A read error is possible here, since a much larger clone lies one base away. The limits of the CDR3 on the DNA are not certain, so only TCRdb's listed CDR3 is given. The V and J genes are TRBV7-9 and TRBJ2-7; no DNA check was done on the table's D call, TRBD1. Counting both end residues, the CDR3 totals 15 amino acids. Germline V gene data show CDR1 as SEHNR and CDR2 as FQNEAQ (reference sequence). CDR3 region: CAGQGARETQYFGYV.

The J gene is TRBJ2-1, the V gene TRBV4-1, with 9 bases identical to TRBD2. CDR1 MGHRA and CDR2 YSYEKL come from the germline V gene. Trimming cost V 4 bases and J 5 bases; bases outside gene matches: 6. CDR3 length: 15 amino acids. The CDR3 nucleotides read TGCGCCAGCAGCCTTGCGGGGGGGAAACACAATGAGCAGTTCTTC. This codes for CASSLAGGKHNEQFF.

The CDR3 sequence is CASSMDWGQETQYF. The CDR3 DNA reads as TGTGCCAGCAGCATGGACTGGGGCCAAGAGACCCAGTACTTC. This chain links TRBV5-6 with TRBJ2-5; weak D call: TRBD2 (5 bases). From germline, CDR1 is SGHDT and CDR2 YYEEEE. Trimming removed 4 bases at V and 1 base at J, with 11 bases between. The CDR3 contains 14 residues.